Given below is one T cell receptor beta chain in context. The sample originates from a study of blood T cell repertoires in COVID-19. On the study more broadly: PBMCs, B-cell-depleted T cells, or T cells provided the cDNA or gDNA that made up the material.

Assay used: immunoSEQ multiplex PCR; TCRdb lists only in-frame clones, some missing. The sample comprises about 77,000 clones, 75% to 85% of which are singletons, and 4.5% to 5.5% rests with the top ten. CDR1 is SEHNR and CDR2 is FQNEAQ in the germline V gene (reference sequence). Trimming cost V 5 bases and J 7 bases; bases outside gene matches: 7. The CDR3 runs to 13 residues. This sequence joins TRBV7-9 and TRBJ1-2, with 7 bases matching TRBD1. Sequenced material: peripheral blood. This sequence originates from a woman aged 70-85 years with acute or convalescent COVID-19. The CDR3 loop reads CASSVTGSGGYTF. The CDR3 DNA reads as TGTGCCAGCAGCGTGACAGGGTCTGGTGGCTACACCTTC.